This T cell receptor beta chain was identified during a study of metastatic and nonmetastatic thyroid tumors. The study, taken as a whole, reports: Malignant thyroid tumors reportedly had TCR beta diversity that was significantly higher than in benign nodules, in blood and tumor.

TCRdb re-analyzed the PCR reads through MiXCR. Among 43,000 or so clones listed, around a quarter were seen once. The CDR3 length is 16 residues. Germline CDR1 SGHRS, CDR2 YFSETQ. V lost 0 bases and J lost 4; bases outside the gene matches: 4. No patient received treatment before thyroid surgery. This clone turned up a few times. The target antigen is unknown. Sample: blood. This TCR was sampled from a male donor with papillary thyroid cancer or a benign thyroid nodule (not recorded which). Some clones in this sample may be carry-over from other donors' samples. The chain uses TRBV5-1 and TRBJ2-5; 12 bases line up with TRBD2. CDR3 loop: CASSLGLAGGPETQYF. CDR3 nucleotide sequence: TGCGCCAGCAGCTTGGGGCTAGCGGGAGGGCCAGAGACCCAGTACTTC.